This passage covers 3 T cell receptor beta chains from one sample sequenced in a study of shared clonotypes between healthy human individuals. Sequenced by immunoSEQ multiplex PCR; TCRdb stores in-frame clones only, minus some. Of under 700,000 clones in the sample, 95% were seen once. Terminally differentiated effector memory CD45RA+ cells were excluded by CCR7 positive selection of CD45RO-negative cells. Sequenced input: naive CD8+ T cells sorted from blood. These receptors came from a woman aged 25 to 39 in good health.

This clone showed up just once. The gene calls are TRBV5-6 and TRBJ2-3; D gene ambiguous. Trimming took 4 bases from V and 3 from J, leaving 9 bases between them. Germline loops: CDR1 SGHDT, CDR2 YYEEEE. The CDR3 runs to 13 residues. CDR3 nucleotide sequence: TGTGCCAGCAGCGGAATAGAAACAGATACGCAGTATTTT. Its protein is CASSGIETDTQYF. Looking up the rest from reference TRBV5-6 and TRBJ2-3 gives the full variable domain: DAGVTQSPTHLIKTRGQQVTLRCSPKSGHDTVSWYQQALGQGPQFIFQYYEEEERQRGNFPDRFSGHQFPNYSSELNVNALLLGDSALYLCASSGIETDTQYFGPGTRLTVL.

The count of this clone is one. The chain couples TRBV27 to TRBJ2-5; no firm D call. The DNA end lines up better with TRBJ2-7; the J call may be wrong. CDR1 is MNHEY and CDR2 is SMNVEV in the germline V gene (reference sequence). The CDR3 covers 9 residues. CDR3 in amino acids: CARIHEQYF. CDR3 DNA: TGTGCCAGAATCCACGAGCAGTACTTC.

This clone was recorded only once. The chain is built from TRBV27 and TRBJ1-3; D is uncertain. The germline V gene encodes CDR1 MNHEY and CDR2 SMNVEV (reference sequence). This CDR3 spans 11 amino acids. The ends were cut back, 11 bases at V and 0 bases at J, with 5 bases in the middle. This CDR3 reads CASYSGNTIYF. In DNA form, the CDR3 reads TGTGCCTCATACTCTGGAAACACCATATATTTT.